These 8 T cell receptor beta chains share one sample of origin, sequenced in a study of blood T cells in healthy people across ages. Sample-barcoded 5' priming and a J-beta primer mix drove a second PCR of about 6 to 12 cycles. TCRdb reanalysed the 5' RACE reads using MiXCR and keeps one entry per CDR3 protein. The table records a few hundred thousand distinct CDR3 sequences, 52% of them present only once. The specimen sequenced was blood. Every receptor here comes from a man aged 55 to 70 in good health.

Note on this clonotype: This may be a read error, as it is one base from a much larger clone. The chain has TRBV2 and TRBJ2-1; the match to TRBD2 covers 7 bases. The germline V gene has CDR1 SNHLY and CDR2 FYNNEI. The ends lost 6 bases at V and 6 bases at J; junction bases unmatched: 2. The length of the CDR3 is 12 residues. The CDR3 sequence: CASRGGGNEQFF. DNA of the CDR3: TGTGCCAGCAGGGGGGGGGGCAATGAGCAGTTCTTC.

With respect to this clonotype: With a much larger clone just one base away, this may be a read error. This chain connects TRBV10-3 to TRBJ1-1; D gene unclear. The length of the CDR3 is 13 residues. CDR1 and CDR2 from the germline V gene are ENHRY and SYGVKD. The CDR3 coding sequence is TGTGCCAGCAGTGAGAACAGAAACACTGAAGCTTTCTTT. Residues: CASSENRNTEAFF.

Concerning this clonotype: A single base separates this from a much larger clone, so it may be a read error. The V and J genes are TRBV6-1 and TRBJ2-7; 8 bases map to TRBD1. V lost 2 bases and J lost 1; bases outside the gene matches: 4. This CDR3 has 15 residues. In germline, CDR1 is MNHNS, CDR2 SASEGT. This chain's CDR3 is CASSEHGTGSYEQYF. CDR3 nucleotide sequence: TGTGCCAGCAGTGAACACGGGACAGGTTCCTACGAGCAGTACTTC.

This clonotype was counted ten times or more. The rearrangement links TRBV5-1 to TRBJ2-7, with TRBD1 identical over 10 bases. The CDR3 runs to 14 residues. Germline CDR1 reads SGHRS; CDR2 reads YFSETQ. V was clipped by 2 bases and J by 5 bases; unmatched bases: 4. CDR3 loop: CASSLRDRGHEQYF. CDR3 bases: TGCGCCAGCAGCTTACGGGACAGGGGCCACGAGCAGTACTTC.

The chain employs TRBV5-4 and TRBJ1-6, with D possibly being TRBD1 (6 bases). Per germline, CDR1 SGHNT and CDR2 YYREEE (reference sequence). The CDR3 contains 14 residues. V was shortened by 5 bases and J by 11 bases, with 17 bases between the two germline ends. Written as DNA, the CDR3 is TGTGCCAGCAGTTTTCCCGGGACAACGACACCCCTCCACTTT. It is translated as CASSFPGTTTPLHF.

The chain recombines TRBV19 with TRBJ1-5; D remains unclear. Trimming removed 3 bases at V and 3 bases at J, with 9 bases between. The CDR3 runs to 14 residues. Germline values: CDR1 LNHDA, CDR2 SQIVND (reference sequence). The CDR3 sequence is CASSMDGINQPQHF. CDR3 sequence (DNA): TGTGCCAGTAGTATGGACGGAATCAATCAGCCCCAGCATTTT.

This chain connects TRBV20-1 to TRBJ2-7, with D hard to call. This CDR3 contains 16 residues. The V and J ends lost 0 bases and 0 bases respectively, with 15 bases between them. Germline CDR1 reads DFQATT; CDR2 reads SNEGSKA (reference sequence). The CDR3 reads CSARDRGRDGSYEQYF. CDR3 sequence (DNA): TGCAGTGCTAGAGATCGAGGACGAGATGGCTCCTACGAGCAGTACTTC.

The V gene is TRBV10-3, the J gene TRBJ2-5; weak D call: TRBD2 (6 bases). The DNA matches TRBJ2-7 better at its end, which makes the J call doubtful. This CDR3 contains 14 residues. Germline CDR1 reads ENHRY; CDR2 reads SYGVKD. CDR3 region: CAISVSGSGYEQYF. CDR3 DNA: TGTGCCATCAGTGTTTCCGGGAGTGGGTACGAGCAGTACTTC.